The rows below give T cell receptor beta chains drawn from one sample of a study of blood T cell repertoires in COVID-19. The data were produced by immunoSEQ multiplex PCR, yet TCRdb's version contains in-frame clones alone and is incomplete. The sample gives fewer than 250,000 clones, about 84% of which show up once; over 5.5% is in the top ten. Sequenced sample: peripheral blood. Receptors originate from a woman of 80 years or more with COVID-19, enrolled during active disease. Both conserved end residues are part of each CDR3. The D gene is left open where the match is weak. Expanded clones are given a class, and other clones once, few, many or no size at all.

TRBV6-5,.,.,15,TRBJ2-3,TGTGCCAGCAGCTTTCTAGCGAGTGGCACAGATACGCAGTATTTT,CASSFLASGTDTQYF
TRBV3-1/TRBV3-2,.,.,13,TRBJ2-5,TGTGCCAGCAGCTCGAGCGGCCAAGAGACCCAGTACTTC,CASSSSGQETQYF
TRBV19,.,.,14,TRBJ2-7,TGTGCCAGTAGTATTGGGCCCCCTTCCTACGAGCAGTACTTC,CASSIGPPSYEQYF
TRBV23-1,TRBD1,.,14,TRBJ2-1,TGCGCCAGCAGTCAATTCCGGACAGGCAATGAGCAGTTCTTC,CASSQFRTGNEQFF
TRBV10-3,TRBD1,.,15,TRBJ2-3,TGTGCCATCAGCAGGGGGCCTTTGGGCACAGATACGCAGTATTTT,CAISRGPLGTDTQYF
TRBV29-1,.,.,13,TRBJ2-3,TGCAGCGTTGGGAGGCCCGAAACATATACGCAGTATTTT,CSVGRPETYTQYF
TRBV5-1,.,.,13,TRBJ1-2,TGCGCCAGCAGCTCCGGGAGTCACGACGGCTACACCTTC,CASSSGSHDGYTF
TRBV5-1,TRBD2,few,17,TRBJ2-2,TGCGCCAGCAGATTTCCCCCGGGGGGGCCGAACACCGGGGAGCTGTTTTTT,CASRFPPGGPNTGELFF
TRBV6-6,.,.,15,TRBJ1-6,TGTGCCAGCTCGACAGGCGCCTCCTATAATTCACCCCTCCACTTT,CASSTGASYNSPLHF
TRBV6-2/TRBV6-3,TRBD1,.,15,TRBJ1-4,TGTGCCAGCAGTTCCCGGACAGGGGGCTTTCAAAAACTGTTTTTT,CASSSRTGGFQKLFF
TRBV3-1/TRBV3-2,TRBD1,few,16,TRBJ1-3,TGTGCCAGCAGCTCTTGGGACAGGATCTCTGGAAACACCATATATTTT,CASSSWDRISGNTIYF
TRBV28,.,.,14,TRBJ1-1,TGTGCCAGCAGTTCCGGGACTCGATACACTGAAGCTTTCTTT,CASSSGTRYTEAFF
TRBV15,TRBD1,once,14,TRBJ1-2,TGTGCCACCAGCAGGGGACAGGGGCCCTATGGCTACACCTTC,CATSRGQGPYGYTF
TRBV3-1/TRBV3-2,.,.,12,TRBJ1-2,TGTGCCAGCAGCCAAGAGGGCCGGGGCTACACCTTC,CASSQEGRGYTF
TRBV27,.,.,16,TRBJ1-5,TGTGCCAGCAGTCCAACTGGGGGACATATCAATCAGCCCCAGCATTTT,CASSPTGGHINQPQHF
TRBV6-5,.,.,12,TRBJ1-1,TGTGCCAGCAGTAGACGGGACACTGAAGCTTTCTTT,CASSRRDTEAFF
TRBV19,.,few,15,TRBJ1-2,TGTGCCAGTAGCTCGTCGGGACTGCGAAACTATGGCTACACCTTC,CASSSSGLRNYGYTF
TRBV19,.,.,17,TRBJ1-2,TGTGCCAGTAGTATAGAGCAAGACAGCTTTATAAACTATGGCTACACCTTC,CASSIEQDSFINYGYTF
TRBV7-6,TRBD1,.,15,TRBJ2-2,TGTGCCAGCAGGTCCGGGACAGGGAACACCGGGGAGCTGTTTTTT,CASRSGTGNTGELFF
TRBV11-2,.,.,15,TRBJ1-5,TGTGCCAGCAGCCCGCCGGTCGATAGCAATCAGCCCCAGCATTTT,CASSPPVDSNQPQHF
TRBV18,.,.,18,TRBJ2-6,TGTGCCAGCTCACCACTAGTGGGCACTTACTCTGGGGCCAACGTCCTGACTTTC,CASSPLVGTYSGANVLTF
TRBV2,.,few,15,TRBJ2-3,TGTGCCAGCACGGGGGAGACGTTCTTTACAGATACGCAGTATTTT,CASTGETFFTDTQYF
TRBV9,TRBD1,.,13,TRBJ1-1,TGTGCCAGCAGGGGACAGCAGAACACTGAAGCTTTCTTT,CASRGQQNTEAFF
TRBV7-8,.,.,13,TRBJ2-5,TGTGCCAGCAGCTTGGGGCCTCAAGAGACCCAGTACTTC,CASSLGPQETQYF
TRBV7-9,TRBD2,.,18,TRBJ2-7,TGTGCCAGCAGCTCGTATCCCGTGGGGACTAGCGGGGGATACGAGCAGTACTTC,CASSSYPVGTSGGYEQYF
TRBV7-2,.,.,15,TRBJ1-3,TGTGCCAGCAGCTTGCCCAGGGGAGCGGGAAACACCATATATTTT,CASSLPRGAGNTIYF
TRBV6-2/TRBV6-3,.,.,14,TRBJ2-7,TGTGCCAGCAACCCGGCACAGGGTCCCTACGAGCAGTACTTC,CASNPAQGPYEQYF
TRBV18,TRBD1,.,16,TRBJ1-5,TGTGCCAGCTCACCAGGGACAGGGGTTATCAATCAGCCCCAGCATTTT,CASSPGTGVINQPQHF
TRBV19,TRBD1,.,17,TRBJ1-6,TGTGCCAGTAGTCCCGGGACAGGGGGTTCTGATAATTCACCCCTCCACTTT,CASSPGTGGSDNSPLHF
TRBV28,TRBD1,.,15,TRBJ1-2,TGTGCCAGCAGTTCGCAACAGGGGGGTAACTATGGCTACACCTTC,CASSSQQGGNYGYTF
TRBV3-1/TRBV3-2,TRBD1,few,16,TRBJ1-5,TGTGCCAGCAGTCCCTCCCAGACAGGGATCAATCAGCCCCAGCATTTT,CASSPSQTGINQPQHF
TRBV7-2,.,.,12,TRBJ1-2,TGTGCCAGCAGCTTAGCGGCCTGGGGCTACACCTTC,CASSLAAWGYTF
TRBV7-2,TRBD2,.,16,TRBJ2-2,TGTGCCAGCAGCTTGGGACTAGCCTTGCGCGTCGGGGAGCTGTTTTTT,CASSLGLALRVGELFF
TRBV7-2,TRBD1,.,13,TRBJ1-4,TGTGCCAGCAGTCTGACAGGGGTTGGAAAACTGTTTTTT,CASSLTGVGKLFF
TRBV19,.,few,14,TRBJ1-5,TGTGCCAGTAGTATGGGAATACAGGATCAGCCCCAGCATTTT,CASSMGIQDQPQHF
TRBV29-1,TRBD1,.,10,TRBJ2-1,TGCAGCTCCCGGGACAGGGAGCAGTTCTTC,CSSRDREQFF
TRBV7-2,.,.,12,TRBJ2-5,TGTGCCAGCAGCCCCCCGGGGGAGACCCAGTACTTC,CASSPPGETQYF
TRBV28,.,.,16,TRBJ1-2,TGTGCCAGCAGTTTGTGGGGCGGGGAGTCAAACTATGGCTACACCTTC,CASSLWGGESNYGYTF
TRBV18,.,.,13,TRBJ2-5,TGTGCCAGCTCACCGGTAGCTGGGGAGACCCAGTACTTC,CASSPVAGETQYF
TRBV3-1/TRBV3-2,.,.,14,TRBJ2-3,TGTGCCAGCAGCTCCCACGGGGTCACAGATACGCAGTATTTT,CASSSHGVTDTQYF
TRBV6-4,.,.,10,TRBJ1-2,TGTGCCAGAGAGGTGAGGGCTGGCACCTTC,CAREVRAGTF
TRBV7-3,.,.,13,TRBJ1-2,TGTGCCAGCAGCAGGCAGGGCGACTATGGCTACACCTTC,CASSRQGDYGYTF
TRBV5-1,.,once,14,TRBJ1-2,TGCGCCAGCAGCTTGGTGCAGGGTCCCTATGGCTACACCTTC,CASSLVQGPYGYTF
TRBV7-2,TRBD2,.,15,TRBJ2-2,TGTGCCAGCAGCCTTAGCGGGGCGAACACCGGGGAGCTGTTTTTT,CASSLSGANTGELFF
TRBV7-9,.,.,16,TRBJ1-3,TGTGCCAGCAGCTTAGCAACGGGCAGGGATAGGAACACCATATATTTT,CASSLATGRDRNTIYF
TRBV7-9,.,few,15,TRBJ2-3,TGTGCCAGCAGCCCGCTTAGGAGCTTGGGAGATACGCAGTATTTT,CASSPLRSLGDTQYF
TRBV6-2/TRBV6-3,TRBD1,.,16,TRBJ1-2,TGTGCCAGCAGTTACGTCGGGACAGTGGCTAACTATGGCTACACCTTC,CASSYVGTVANYGYTF
TRBV6-5,.,.,13,TRBJ1-1,TGTGCCAGCAGTTTCAGGGGTAGCACTGAAGCTTTCTTT,CASSFRGSTEAFF
TRBV28,.,few,15,TRBJ1-4,TGTGCCAGCAGCGAAGGGGGTATGGGTAATGAAAAACTGTTTTTT,CASSEGGMGNEKLFF
TRBV11-3,.,once,14,TRBJ1-5,TGTGCCAGCAGCTGGCAGGGCTGTTGTCAGCCCCAGCATTTT,CASSWQGCCQPQHF
TRBV10-3,.,.,14,TRBJ1-1,TGTGCCATCAGTGCGGGGAGTCCGGCCACTGAAGCTTTCTTT,CAISAGSPATEAFF
TRBV24-1,TRBD1,.,15,TRBJ2-3,TGTGCCACCAGTGATTCCCGACAGGGGAAAGATACGCAGTATTTT,CATSDSRQGKDTQYF